This TCR beta chain was sequenced for a study of blood T cell repertoires in COVID-19. Only in-frame clones appear in the TCRdb table, and some are missing; sequencing was by immunoSEQ multiplex PCR. The table has some 300,000 clones, 90% seen once. This CDR3 has 15 amino acids. Germline values: CDR1 SGHRS, CDR2 YFSETQ. With V trimmed by 1 base and J by 4 bases, 3 bases remained unmatched. Which cohort a participant joined came from the clinical history participants gave. V is TRBV5-1 and J is TRBJ2-3; 10 bases agree with TRBD2. Sequences were obtained from PBMCs or T cells enriched from blood (not recorded which). The sequence was obtained from a woman in her twenties or thirties who had been exposed to COVID-19. The CDR3 is CASSLWTSGADTQYF. CDR3 DNA: TGCGCCAGCAGCTTGTGGACTAGCGGTGCAGATACGCAGTATTTT.